This T cell receptor (beta chain) came from a study of graft-versus-host responses after intestinal transplantation. Labeling with CFSE marked roughly 200,000 responder cells, which were plated with roughly 200,000 irradiated, violet-dye-labeled stimulator cells. The table came from immunoSEQ multiplex PCR; TCRdb's copy has only in-frame clones and leaves some out. The data show 8,000 to 9,500 clones, less than 35% seen once. The CDR3 sequence is 12 residues long. Germline CDR1 reads MNHEY; CDR2 reads SMNVEV (reference sequence). With 3 bases removed from V and 5 bases from J, the gap between germline ends came to 7 bases.

The chain has TRBV27 and TRBJ1-1; D uncertain. This sequence was found in a human patient who received an intestinal transplant. Material: alloreactive CD8+ T cells from a mixed lymphocyte reaction culture, obtained before intestinal transplant. The sample's subset: CFSE-low proliferating T cells sorted from roughly 6-day pre-transplant mixed lymphocyte reaction (GvH or HvG direction). DNA for the CDR3: TGTGCCAGCAGTTTTCGAGGGACTGAAGCTTTCTTT. Its translation is CASSFRGTEAFF.